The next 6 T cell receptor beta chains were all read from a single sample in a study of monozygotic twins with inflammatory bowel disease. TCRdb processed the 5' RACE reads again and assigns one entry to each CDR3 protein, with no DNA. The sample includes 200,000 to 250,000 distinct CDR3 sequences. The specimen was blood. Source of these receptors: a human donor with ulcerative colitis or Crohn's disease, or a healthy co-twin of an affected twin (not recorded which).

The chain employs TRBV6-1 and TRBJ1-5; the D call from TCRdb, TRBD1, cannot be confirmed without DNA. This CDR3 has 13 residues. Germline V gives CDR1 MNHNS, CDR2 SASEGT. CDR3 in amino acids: CASSVGAWQPQHF.

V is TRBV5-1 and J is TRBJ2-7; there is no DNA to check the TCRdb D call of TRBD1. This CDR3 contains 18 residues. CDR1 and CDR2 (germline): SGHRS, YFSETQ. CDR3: CASSLGPGQGPISYEQYF.

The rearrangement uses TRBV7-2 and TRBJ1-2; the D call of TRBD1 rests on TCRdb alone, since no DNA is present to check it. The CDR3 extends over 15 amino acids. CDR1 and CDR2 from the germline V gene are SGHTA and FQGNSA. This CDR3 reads CASNPRELGDYGYTF. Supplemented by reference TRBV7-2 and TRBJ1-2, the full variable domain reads GAGVSQSPSNKVTEKGKDVELRCDPISGHTALYWYRQSLGQGLEFLIYFQGNSAPDKSGLPSDRFSAERTGGSVSTLTIQRTQQEDSAVYLCASNPRELGDYGYTFGSGTRLTVV.

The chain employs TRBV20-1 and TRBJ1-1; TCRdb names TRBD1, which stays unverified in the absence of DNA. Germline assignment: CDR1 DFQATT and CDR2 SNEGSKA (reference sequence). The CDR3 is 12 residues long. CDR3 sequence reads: CSAADTHTEAFF.

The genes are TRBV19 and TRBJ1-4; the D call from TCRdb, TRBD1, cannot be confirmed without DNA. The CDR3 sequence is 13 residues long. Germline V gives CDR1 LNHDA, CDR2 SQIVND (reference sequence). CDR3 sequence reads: CASRANRNEKLFF.

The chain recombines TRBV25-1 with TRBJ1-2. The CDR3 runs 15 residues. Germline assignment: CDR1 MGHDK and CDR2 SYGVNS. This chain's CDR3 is CASSTGGKPNYGYTF.